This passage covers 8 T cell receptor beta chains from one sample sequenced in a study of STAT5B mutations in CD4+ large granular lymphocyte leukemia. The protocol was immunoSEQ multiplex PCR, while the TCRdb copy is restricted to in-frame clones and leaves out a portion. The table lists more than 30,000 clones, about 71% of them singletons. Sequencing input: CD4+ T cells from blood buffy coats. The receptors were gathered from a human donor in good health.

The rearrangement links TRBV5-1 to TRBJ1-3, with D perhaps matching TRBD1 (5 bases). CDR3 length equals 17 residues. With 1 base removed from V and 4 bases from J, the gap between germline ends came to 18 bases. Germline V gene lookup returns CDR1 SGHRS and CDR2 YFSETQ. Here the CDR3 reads CASSLRAGLALGNTIYF. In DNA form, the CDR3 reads TGCGCCAGCAGCTTGCGGGCAGGGTTAGCCTTAGGAAACACCATATATTTT.

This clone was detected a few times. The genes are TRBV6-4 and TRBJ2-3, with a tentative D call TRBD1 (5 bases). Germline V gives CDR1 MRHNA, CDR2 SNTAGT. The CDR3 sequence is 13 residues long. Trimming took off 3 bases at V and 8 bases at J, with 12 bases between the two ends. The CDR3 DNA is TGTGCCAGCAGTGAAGGGGTCTCTGGTACGCAGTATTTT. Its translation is CASSEGVSGTQYF.

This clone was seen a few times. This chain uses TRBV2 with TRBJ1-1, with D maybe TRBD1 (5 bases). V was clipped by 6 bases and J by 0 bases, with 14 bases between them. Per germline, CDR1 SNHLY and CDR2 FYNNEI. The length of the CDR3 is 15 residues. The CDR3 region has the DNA TGTGCCAGCAGATCTGAATGGGGCATGAACACTGAAGCTTTCTTT. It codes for CASRSEWGMNTEAFF.

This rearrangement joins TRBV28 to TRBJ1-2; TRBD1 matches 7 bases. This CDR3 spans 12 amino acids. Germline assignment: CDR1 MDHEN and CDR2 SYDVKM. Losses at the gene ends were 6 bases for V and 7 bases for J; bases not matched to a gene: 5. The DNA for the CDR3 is TGTGCCAGCAGCACAGGGGTTAGTGGCTACACCTTC. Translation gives CASSTGVSGYTF.

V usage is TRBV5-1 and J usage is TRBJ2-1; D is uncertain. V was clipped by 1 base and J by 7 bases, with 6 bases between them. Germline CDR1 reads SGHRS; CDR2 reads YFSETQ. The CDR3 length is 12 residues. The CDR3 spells CASSLIGNEQFF. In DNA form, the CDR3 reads TGCGCCAGCAGCTTGATCGGTAATGAGCAGTTCTTC. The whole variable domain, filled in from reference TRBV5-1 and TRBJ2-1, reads KAGVTQTPRYLIKTRGQQVTLSCSPISGHRSVSWYQQTPGQGLQFLFEYFSETQRNKGNFPGRFSGRQFSNSRSEMNVSTLELGDSALYLCASSLIGNEQFFGPGTRLTVL.

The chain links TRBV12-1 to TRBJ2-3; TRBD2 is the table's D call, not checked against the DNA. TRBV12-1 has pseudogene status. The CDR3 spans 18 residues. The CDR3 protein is CASSFSLADVGKADTQYF. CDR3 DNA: TGTGCCAGCAGCTTTAGTCTAGCTGACGTCGGCAAGGCAGATACGCAGTATTTT.

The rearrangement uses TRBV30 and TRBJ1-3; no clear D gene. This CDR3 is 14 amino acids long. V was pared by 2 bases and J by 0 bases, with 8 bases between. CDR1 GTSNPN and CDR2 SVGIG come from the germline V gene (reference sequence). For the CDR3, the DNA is TGTGCCTGGAGTCGAGGAAGCTCTGGAAACACCATATATTTT. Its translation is CAWSRGSSGNTIYF.

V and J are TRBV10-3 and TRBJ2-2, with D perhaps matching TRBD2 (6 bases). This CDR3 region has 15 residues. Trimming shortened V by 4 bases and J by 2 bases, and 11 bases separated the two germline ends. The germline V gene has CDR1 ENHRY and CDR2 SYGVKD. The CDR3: CAISGGVSNTGELFF. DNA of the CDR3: TGTGCCATCAGTGGGGGGGTTAGTAACACCGGGGAGCTGTTTTTT.